These T cell receptor beta chains were read from a single sample in a study of blood T cells in healthy people across ages. TCRdb passed the 5' RACE reads through MiXCR, listing each CDR3 protein once. The data hold some 1,500,000 distinct CDR3 sequences, with less than 45% observed a single time. Sequencing was performed on blood. These receptors came from a woman aged 18-35 years in good health. CDR3s include the opening cysteine and the closing phenylalanine or tryptophan. The D gene is left open where the match is weak. Size values are once, few and many counts, or a class for expanded clones, and some rows have none.

V: TRBV6-5
J: TRBJ1-1
D: NA
size: NA
CDR3: CAGSYGINTEAFF
DNA: TGTGCCGGCAGTTACGGGATCAACACTGAAGCTTTCTTT

V: TRBV6-5
J: TRBJ1-1
D: NA
size: NA
CDR3: CASSYSKGGRKDTEAFF
DNA: TGTGCCAGCAGTTACTCCAAGGGGGGGCGAAAGGACACTGAAGCTTTCTTT

V: TRBV27
J: TRBJ1-5
D: NA
size: once
CDR3: CASSLSGVRGNQPQHF
DNA: TGTGCCAGCAGTTTATCTGGGGTTAGGGGCAATCAGCCCCAGCATTTT

V: TRBV14
J: TRBJ2-3
D: NA
size: NA
CDR3: CASSRGRGGSRDTQYF
DNA: TGTGCCAGCAGCCGCGGACGGGGTGGCTCGAGGGATACGCAGTATTTT

V: TRBV6-6
J: TRBJ2-5
D: NA
size: few
CDR3: CASSYLGRWGETQYF
DNA: TGTGCCAGCAGTTACCTCGGGAGATGGGGAGAGACCCAGTACTTC

V: TRBV12-3/TRBV12-4
J: TRBJ2-5
D: TRBD2
size: few
CDR3: CASSLSAGTIETQYF
DNA: TGTGCCAGCAGTTTATCGGCCGGGACTATTGAGACCCAGTACTTC

V: TRBV30
J: TRBJ1-2
D: NA
size: NA
CDR3: CAWSTVGDGYTF
DNA: TGTGCCTGGAGTACGGTCGGGGATGGCTACACCTTC

V: TRBV9
J: TRBJ2-1
D: TRBD2
size: few
CDR3: CASSVSRGGSYNEQFF
DNA: TGTGCCAGCAGCGTTTCTCGGGGGGGGTCCTACAATGAGCAGTTCTTC

V: TRBV20-1
J: TRBJ2-1
D: NA
size: few
CDR3: CSARDIAEVNYNEQFF
DNA: TGCAGTGCTAGAGATATAGCGGAGGTAAACTACAATGAGCAGTTCTTC

V: TRBV20-1
J: TRBJ1-2
D: NA
size: NA
CDR3: CSARHPEGYTF
DNA: TGCAGTGCTAGACATCCAGAGGGCTACACCTTC

V: TRBV5-6
J: TRBJ2-5
D: NA
size: NA
CDR3: CASSQAHQETQYF
DNA: TGTGCCAGCAGCCAGGCCCACCAAGAGACCCAGTACTTC

V: TRBV29-1
J: TRBJ2-3
D: NA
size: few
CDR3: CSVGQQNTDTQYF
DNA: TGCAGCGTTGGGCAACAGAACACAGATACGCAGTATTTT

V: TRBV12-3/TRBV12-4
J: TRBJ1-2
D: NA
size: NA
CDR3: CASSPHAPSLNYGYTF
DNA: TGTGCCAGCAGTCCCCATGCGCCCTCCCTTAACTATGGCTACACCTTC

V: TRBV27
J: TRBJ2-7
D: TRBD1
size: NA
CDR3: CASNPTGQGSNEQYF
DNA: TGTGCCAGCAATCCCACCGGACAGGGGTCGAACGAGCAGTACTTC

V: TRBV6-2/TRBV6-3
J: TRBJ2-5
D: NA
size: NA
CDR3: CASSYSKGRSNEQYF
DNA: TGTGCCAGCAGTTACTCGAAGGGTCGGAGCAATGAGCAGTACTTC